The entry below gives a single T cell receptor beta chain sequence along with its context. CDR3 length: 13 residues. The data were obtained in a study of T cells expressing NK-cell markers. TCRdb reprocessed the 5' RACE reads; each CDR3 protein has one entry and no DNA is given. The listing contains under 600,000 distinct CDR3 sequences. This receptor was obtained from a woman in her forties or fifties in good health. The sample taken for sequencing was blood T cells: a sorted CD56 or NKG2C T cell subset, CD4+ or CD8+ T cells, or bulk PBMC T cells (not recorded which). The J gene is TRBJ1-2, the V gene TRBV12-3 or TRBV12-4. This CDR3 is CASSHRANYGYTF.